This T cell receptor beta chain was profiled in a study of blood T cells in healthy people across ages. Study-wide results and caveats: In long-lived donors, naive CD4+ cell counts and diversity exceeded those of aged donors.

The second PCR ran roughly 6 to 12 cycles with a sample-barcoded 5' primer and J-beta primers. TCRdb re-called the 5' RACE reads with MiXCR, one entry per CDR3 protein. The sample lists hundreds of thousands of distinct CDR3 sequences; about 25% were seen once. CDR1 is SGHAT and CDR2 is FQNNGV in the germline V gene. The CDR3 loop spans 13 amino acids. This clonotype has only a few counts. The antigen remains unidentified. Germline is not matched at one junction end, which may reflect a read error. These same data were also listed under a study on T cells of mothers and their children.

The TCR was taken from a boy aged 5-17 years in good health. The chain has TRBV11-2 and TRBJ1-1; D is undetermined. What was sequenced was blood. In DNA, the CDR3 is TGTGCCTGCAGCTTAGTGTACAGCCCTGAAGCTTTCTTT. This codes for CACSLVYSPEAFF.